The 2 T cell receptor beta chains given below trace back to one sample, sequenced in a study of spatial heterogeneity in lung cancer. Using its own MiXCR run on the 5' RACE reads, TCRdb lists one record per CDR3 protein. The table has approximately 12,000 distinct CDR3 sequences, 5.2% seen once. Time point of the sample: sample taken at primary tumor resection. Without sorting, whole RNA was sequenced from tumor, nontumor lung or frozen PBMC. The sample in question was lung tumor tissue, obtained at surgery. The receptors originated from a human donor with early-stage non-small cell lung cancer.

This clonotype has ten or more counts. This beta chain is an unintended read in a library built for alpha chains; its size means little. CDR3: CASSLMGSGTEAFF. CDR3 DNA: TGTGCCAGCAGTTTAATGGGAAGTGGCACTGAAGCTTTCTTT. The chain combines TRBV28 with TRBJ1-1; no firm D call. The CDR3 spans 14 residues. V was pared by 2 bases and J by 4 bases, with 11 bases between. CDR1 and CDR2 (germline): MDHEN, SYDVKM.

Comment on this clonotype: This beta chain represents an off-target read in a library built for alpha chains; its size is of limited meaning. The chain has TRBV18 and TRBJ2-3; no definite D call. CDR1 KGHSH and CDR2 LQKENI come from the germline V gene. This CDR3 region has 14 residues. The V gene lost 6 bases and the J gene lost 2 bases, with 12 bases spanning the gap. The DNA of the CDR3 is TGTGCCAGCTCCCACCCCGGCTACACAGATACGCAGTATTTT. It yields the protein CASSHPGYTDTQYF. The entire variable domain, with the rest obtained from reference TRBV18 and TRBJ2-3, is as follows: NAGVMQNPRHLVRRRGQEARLRCSPMKGHSHVYWYRQLPEEGLKFMVYLQKENIIDESGMPKERFSAEFPKEGPSILRIQQVVRGDSAAYFCASSHPGYTDTQYFGPGTRLTVL.